This TCR beta chain was retrieved from a study of shared clonotypes between healthy human individuals. On the study more broadly: Donors were a couple of women and a few men aged 18 to 49.

Original processing notes: For the immunoSEQ data, sequences were junction-only without quality scores, so filtering differed. Data came from immunoSEQ multiplex PCR; TCRdb stores just in-frame clones and leaves some out. V, J and clone size were drawn from that table, and D and trimming were deduced from the DNA. Of roughly 500,000 clones listed, around 75% were seen once; the top ten hold roughly 13%. The sample consisted of PBMCs. The receptor's source is a woman aged 40-49 years in good health. Some clones in this sample may be carry-over from other donors' samples.

CDR3 loop: CASSNEGTSYEQYF. The CDR3 DNA reads TGTGCCAGCAGCAACGAGGGGACCTCCTACGAGCAGTACTTC. The gene calls are TRBV21-1 and TRBJ2-7. TRBV21-1 is described as a pseudogene. The CDR3 is 14 residues long.